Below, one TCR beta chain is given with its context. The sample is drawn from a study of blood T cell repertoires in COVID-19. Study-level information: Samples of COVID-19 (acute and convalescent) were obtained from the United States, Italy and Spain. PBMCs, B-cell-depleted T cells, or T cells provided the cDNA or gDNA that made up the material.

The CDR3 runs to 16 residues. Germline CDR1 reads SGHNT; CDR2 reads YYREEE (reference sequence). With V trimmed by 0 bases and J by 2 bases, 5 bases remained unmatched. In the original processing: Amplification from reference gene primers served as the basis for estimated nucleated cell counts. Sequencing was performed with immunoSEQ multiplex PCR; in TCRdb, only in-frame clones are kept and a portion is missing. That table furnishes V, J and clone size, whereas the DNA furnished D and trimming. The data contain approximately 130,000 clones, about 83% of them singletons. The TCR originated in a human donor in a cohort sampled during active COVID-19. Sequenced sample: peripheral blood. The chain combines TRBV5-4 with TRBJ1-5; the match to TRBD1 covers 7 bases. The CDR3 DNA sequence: TGTGCCAGCAGCTTGGGGGGGACAGTTGGCAATCAGCCCCAGCATTTT. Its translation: CASSLGGTVGNQPQHF. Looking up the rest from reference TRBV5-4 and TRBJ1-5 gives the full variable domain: ETGVTQSPTHLIKTRGQQVTLRCSSQSGHNTVSWYQQALGQGPQFIFQYYREEENGRGNFPPRFSGLQFPNYSSELNVNALELDDSALYLCASSLGGTVGNQPQHFGDGTRLSIL.